This T cell receptor beta chain stems from a study of regulatory T cells in long-lasting Graves disease. This clonotype was detected ten times or more. Sample time point: newly diagnosed GD, antithyroid drugs for less than 3 months. Preparation of the TCR library used RNA extracted from PBMCs. Relying on iRepertoire HTBI primers and Arm-PCR of CDR3 regions, the team built TCR beta libraries. Original processing methods: Across samples, around 60 TRBV and around 14 TRBJ segments were found. MiXCR was run by TCRdb on the multiplex PCR reads, yielding one entry per CDR3 protein. The V and J calls shown here were made by TCRdb, not taken from the authors' results. Among roughly 350,000 distinct CDR3 sequences listed, around 15% were seen once. This sample also appeared in a second study, on T cells in Graves' hyperthyroidism and ophthalmopathy.

The TCR sequence derives from a woman aged 18-35 years with Graves disease. The specimen comprised peripheral blood mononuclear cells (PBMCs), sampled at new diagnosis, from a patient treated with antithyroid drugs.

The CDR3 DNA follows: TGCAGTGCTTTCACGGTGAACACTGAAGCTTTCTTT. Amino acids: CSAFTVNTEAFF. The V call is TRBV20-1, the J call TRBJ1-1, with D unresolved. CDR3 length: 12 amino acids. V was clipped by 5 bases and J by 0 bases, with 7 bases between them. Germline-derived CDR1 and CDR2 are DFQATT and SNEGSKA (reference sequence).